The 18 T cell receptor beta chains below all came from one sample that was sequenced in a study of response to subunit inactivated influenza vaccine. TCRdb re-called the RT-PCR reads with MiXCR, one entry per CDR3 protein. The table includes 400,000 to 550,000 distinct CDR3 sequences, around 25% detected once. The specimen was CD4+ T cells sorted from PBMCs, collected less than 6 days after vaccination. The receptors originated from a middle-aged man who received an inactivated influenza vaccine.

The CDR3: CSVDYRETEAFF. CDR3 in DNA: TGCAGCGTTGATTACAGGGAGACTGAAGCTTTCTTT. V is TRBV29-1 and J is TRBJ1-1; D might be TRBD1 (6 bases). Germline loops: CDR1 SQVTM, CDR2 ANQGSEA. The CDR3 loop spans 12 amino acids. Trimming removed 3 bases from V and 5 bases from J, with 10 bases in between. The full variable domain, rest sourced from reference TRBV29-1 and TRBJ1-1, is SAVISQKPSRDICQRGTSLTIQCQVDSQVTMMFWYRQQPGQSLTLIATANQGSEATYESGFVIDKFPISRPNLTFSTLTVSNMSPEDSSIYLCSVDYRETEAFFGQGTRLTVV.

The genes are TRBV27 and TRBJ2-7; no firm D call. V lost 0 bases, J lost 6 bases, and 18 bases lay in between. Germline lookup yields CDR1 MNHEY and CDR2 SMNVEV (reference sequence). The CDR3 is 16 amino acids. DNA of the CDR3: TGTGCCAGCAGTTTATCTTCTTTCGGTGGGTTTGGCGAGCAGTACTTC. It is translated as CASSLSSFGGFGEQYF.

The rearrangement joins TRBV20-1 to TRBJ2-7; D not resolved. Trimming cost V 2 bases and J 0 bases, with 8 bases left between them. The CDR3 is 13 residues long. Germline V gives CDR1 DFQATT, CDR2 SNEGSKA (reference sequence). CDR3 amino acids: CSARFLASYEQYF. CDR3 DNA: TGCAGTGCTAGATTTTTAGCCTCCTACGAGCAGTACTTC.

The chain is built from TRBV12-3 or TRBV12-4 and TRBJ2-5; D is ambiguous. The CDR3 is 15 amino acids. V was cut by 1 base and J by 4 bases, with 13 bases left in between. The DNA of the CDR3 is TGTGCCAGCAGTTTAGACGGCTTTTTCCGAGAGACCCAGTACTTC. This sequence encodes CASSLDGFFRETQYF.

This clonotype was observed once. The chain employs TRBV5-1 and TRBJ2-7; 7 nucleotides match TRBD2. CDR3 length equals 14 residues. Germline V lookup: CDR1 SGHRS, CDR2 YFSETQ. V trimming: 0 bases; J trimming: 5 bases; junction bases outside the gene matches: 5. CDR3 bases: TGCGCCAGCAGCTTGGTCGGGACTAACCACGAGCAGTACTTC. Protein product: CASSLVGTNHEQYF.

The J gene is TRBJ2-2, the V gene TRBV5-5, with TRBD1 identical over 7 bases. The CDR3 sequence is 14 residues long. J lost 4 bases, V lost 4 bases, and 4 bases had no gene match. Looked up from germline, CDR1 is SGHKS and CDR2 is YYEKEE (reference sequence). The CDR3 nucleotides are TGTGCCAGCAGCATCCGGGACAGCACCGGGGAGCTGTTTTTT. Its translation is CASSIRDSTGELFF.

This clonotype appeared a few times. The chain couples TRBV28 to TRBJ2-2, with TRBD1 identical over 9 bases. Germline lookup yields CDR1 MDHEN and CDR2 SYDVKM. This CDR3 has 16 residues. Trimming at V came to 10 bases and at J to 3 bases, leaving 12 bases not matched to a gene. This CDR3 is CATRRDRALYTGELFF. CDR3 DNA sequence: TGTGCCACCCGCCGGGACAGGGCGTTGTACACCGGGGAGCTGTTTTTT.

CDR3 DNA sequence: TGCAGCGTTTCCAATGGACAGTTTTATGGCTACACCTTC. Amino acids: CSVSNGQFYGYTF. V is TRBV29-1 and J is TRBJ1-2; D is possibly TRBD1 (6 bases). The CDR3 contains 13 residues. Trimming cost V 5 bases and J 5 bases, with 15 bases left between them. Germline V CDR1 and CDR2: SQVTM, ANQGSEA.

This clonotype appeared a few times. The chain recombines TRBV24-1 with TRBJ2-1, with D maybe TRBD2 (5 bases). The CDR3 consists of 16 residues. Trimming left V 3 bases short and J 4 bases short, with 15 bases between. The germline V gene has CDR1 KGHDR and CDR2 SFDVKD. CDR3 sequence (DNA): TGTGCCACCAGTGATACGTCGGACTCTTATTACAATGAGCAGTTCTTC. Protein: CATSDTSDSYYNEQFF.

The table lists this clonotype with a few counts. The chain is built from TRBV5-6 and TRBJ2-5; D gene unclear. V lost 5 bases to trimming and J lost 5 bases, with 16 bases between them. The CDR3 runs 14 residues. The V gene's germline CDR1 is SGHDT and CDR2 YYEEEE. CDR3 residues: CASRIGLTGETQYF. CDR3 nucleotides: TGTGCCAGCAGAATCGGCCTAACCGGGGAGACCCAGTACTTC.

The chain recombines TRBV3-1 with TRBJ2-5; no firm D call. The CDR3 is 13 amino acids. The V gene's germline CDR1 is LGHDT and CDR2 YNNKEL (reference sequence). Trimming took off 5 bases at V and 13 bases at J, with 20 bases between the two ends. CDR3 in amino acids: CASSSPGQPPGYF. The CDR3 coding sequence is TGTGCCAGCAGCTCGCCTGGGCAGCCTCCCGGGTACTTC.

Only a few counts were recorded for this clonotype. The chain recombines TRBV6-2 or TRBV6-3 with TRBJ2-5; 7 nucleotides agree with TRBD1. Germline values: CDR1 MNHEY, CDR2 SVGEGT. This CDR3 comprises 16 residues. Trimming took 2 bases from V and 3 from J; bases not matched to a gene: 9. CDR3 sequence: CASSYQLHGTEETQYF. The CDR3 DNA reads TGTGCCAGCAGTTACCAACTTCACGGGACAGAAGAGACCCAGTACTTC.

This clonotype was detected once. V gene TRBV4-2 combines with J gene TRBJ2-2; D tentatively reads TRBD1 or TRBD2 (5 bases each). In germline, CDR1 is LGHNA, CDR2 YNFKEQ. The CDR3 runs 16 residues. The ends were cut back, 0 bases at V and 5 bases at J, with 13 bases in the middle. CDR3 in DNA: TGTGCCAGCAGCCAAGAGCCCGGGACGGCTACCGGGGAGCTGTTTTTT. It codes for CASSQEPGTATGELFF.

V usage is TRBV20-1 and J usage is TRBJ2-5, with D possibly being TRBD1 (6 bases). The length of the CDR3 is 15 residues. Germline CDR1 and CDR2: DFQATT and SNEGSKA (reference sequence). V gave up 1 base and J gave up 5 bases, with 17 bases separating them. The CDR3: CSARGHFGGRETQYF. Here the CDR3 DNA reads TGCAGTGCTAGAGGGCATTTTGGGGGCCGGGAGACCCAGTACTTC.

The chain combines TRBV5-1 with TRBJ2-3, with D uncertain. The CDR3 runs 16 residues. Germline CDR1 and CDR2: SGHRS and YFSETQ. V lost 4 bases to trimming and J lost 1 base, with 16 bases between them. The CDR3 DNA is TGCGCCAGCAGCGACGGATTTAGGTGGCGCACAGATACGCAGTATTTT. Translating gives CASSDGFRWRTDTQYF.

The CDR3 region has the DNA TGTGCCAGCAGCCCAACAGGGGCAGAGGGCTACACCTTC. As protein: CASSPTGAEGYTF. The rearrangement joins TRBV7-8 to TRBJ1-2; TRBD1 aligns across 7 bases. Germline V gene sequence: CDR1 SGHVS, CDR2 FQNEAQ. This CDR3 contains 13 residues. The V segment lost 5 bases and the J segment 8 bases; nucleotides outside the gene matches: 8.

Here the CDR3 reads CSVDPTSGGYNEQFF. CDR3 in DNA: TGCAGCGTTGACCCCACTAGCGGCGGCTACAATGAGCAGTTCTTC. This chain joins TRBV29-1 and TRBJ2-1, with 8 bases lining up with TRBD2. The CDR3 covers 15 residues. CDR1 and CDR2 (germline): SQVTM, ANQGSEA. The J segment lost 3 bases and the V segment lost 3 bases, leaving 7 bases of the junction unmatched.

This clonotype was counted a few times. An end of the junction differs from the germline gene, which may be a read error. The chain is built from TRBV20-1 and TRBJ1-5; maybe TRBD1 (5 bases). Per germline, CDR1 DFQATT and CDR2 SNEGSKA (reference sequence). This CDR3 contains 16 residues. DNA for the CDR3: TGCAGTGCTCGGTTGGGGGGTGGAATCGGGGATCAGCCCCAGCACTTT. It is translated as CSARLGGGIGDQPQHF.